Listed below are T cell receptor beta chains from one sample, sequenced in a study of blood T cells in healthy people across ages. TCRdb used MiXCR to reprocess the 5' RACE reads, holding one entry per CDR3 protein. Seen here are roughly 720,000 distinct CDR3 sequences, around half observed once, and the top ten hold about 42%. Sequencing was carried out using blood. These receptors all stem from an elderly man in good health. Both conserved end residues are part of each CDR3. The D gene is left open where the match is weak. Clone size appears in some rows only: once, few, many, or a class for an expanded clone.

TRBJ2-1,TRBV18,NA,TRBD2,TGTGCCAGCTCACCACCGGGACTAGCGGGACCTTTCGGCAATGAGCAGTTCTTC,CASSPPGLAGPFGNEQFF
TRBJ2-1,TRBV24-1,NA,TRBD1,TGTGCCACCAGTGATCCCCGACAGGGTCTCAATGAGCAGTTCTTC,CATSDPRQGLNEQFF
TRBJ2-3,TRBV18,few,NA,TGTGCCAGCTCACCGGGTAGATACGCGTATTTT,CASSPGRYAYF
TRBJ2-5,TRBV25-1,NA,TRBD1,TGTGCCAGCAGGGGGGACAGGGGGGCTGGGGAGACCCAGTACTTC,CASRGDRGAGETQYF
TRBJ2-7,TRBV6-6,once,NA,TGTGCCAGCAGTTACCCCGGGACGGCGAGCTCCTACGAGCAGTACTTC,CASSYPGTASSYEQYF
TRBJ2-7,TRBV19,few,NA,TGTGCCAGTAGTATCGTCGACCGCTACGAGCAGTACTTC,CASSIVDRYEQYF
TRBJ2-7,TRBV29-1,NA,NA,TGCAGCTCCACTAGCTCTAGCTCCTACAATGAGCAGTACTTC,CSSTSSSSYNEQYF
TRBJ2-6,TRBV27,few,NA,TGTGCCAGCAGTTTCCTGGGGATTTCTGGGGCCAACGTCCTGACTTTC,CASSFLGISGANVLTF
TRBJ1-5,TRBV6-2/TRBV6-3,few,TRBD1,TGTGCCAGCAGTTATCGTCGACAGGGGCGAGGTCAGCCCCAGCATTTT,CASSYRRQGRGQPQHF
TRBJ2-3,TRBV7-6,NA,TRBD2,TGTGCCAGCAGCGGACGGACTAGCGGGACTCCCACAGATACGCAGTATTTT,CASSGRTSGTPTDTQYF
TRBJ1-2,TRBV24-1,NA,TRBD1,TGTGCCACCAGTGATCCACAGGGGCCTTGGAGCTACACCTTC,CATSDPQGPWSYTF
TRBJ1-2,TRBV6-1,NA,NA,TGTGCCGCCACACCCGGGGGGTACTATGGCTACACCTTC,CAATPGGYYGYTF
TRBJ2-6,TRBV24-1,few,NA,TGTGCCACCAGTGATTGGCAAAACTCTGGGGCCAACGTCCTGACTTTC,CATSDWQNSGANVLTF
TRBJ2-5,TRBV14,few,NA,TGTGCCAGCAGCCACCAAAGGCGGGAGACCCAGTACTTC,CASSHQRRETQYF
TRBJ2-1,TRBV3-1,NA,NA,TGTGCCAGCAGCCAGATGCTCGGCTCCTACAATGAGCAGTTCTTC,CASSQMLGSYNEQFF
TRBJ2-3,TRBV7-2,few,TRBD2,TGTGCCAGCAGCTCAGTAGCGGGAGCGGGCACAGATACGCAGTATTTT,CASSSVAGAGTDTQYF
TRBJ1-5,TRBV12-3/TRBV12-4,few,NA,TGTGCCAGCAGCCTACATCCCGGGGGCGGGAAAGGCAATCAGCCCCAGCATTTT,CASSLHPGGGKGNQPQHF
TRBJ1-2,TRBV2,NA,NA,TGTGCCAGCAGTGGGGCCAGGGATGGCTACACCTTC,CASSGARDGYTF
TRBJ1-2,TRBV15,few,TRBD1,TGTGCCACCAGCAGAGATCTTCAGGGGGGGAACTATGGCTACACCTTC,CATSRDLQGGNYGYTF